The 30 T cell receptor beta chains given below trace back to one sample, sequenced in a study of identifying expanded T cells in peripheral blood. TCRdb keeps only in-frame clones here, not all; method: immunoSEQ multiplex PCR. The sample contains about 58,000 clones, roughly nine tenths of which appear only once. What was sequenced was blood. Every receptor here comes from a person aged 18 to 75 in good health.

The chain recombines TRBV29-1 with TRBJ1-1; D is unclear. The CDR3 is 13 residues long. Trimming cost V 7 bases and J 1 base, with 13 bases left between them. Germline V gene lookup returns CDR1 SQVTM and CDR2 ANQGSEA. The CDR3 reads CSAPREGNTEAFF. CDR3 coding DNA: TGCAGCGCCCCCCGAGAGGGGAACACTGAAGCTTTCTTT.

V gene TRBV18 combines with J gene TRBJ2-2; D possibly corresponds to TRBD2 (5 bases). The CDR3 consists of 15 residues. V lost 2 bases and J lost 4, with 11 bases in between. In germline, CDR1 is KGHSH, CDR2 LQKENI. This CDR3 reads CASSPIQDFTGELFF. CDR3 sequence (DNA): TGTGCCAGCTCACCAATTCAGGACTTCACCGGGGAGCTGTTTTTT.

The chain recombines TRBV29-1 with TRBJ2-3; 8 nucleotides agree with TRBD1. Germline lookup yields CDR1 SQVTM and CDR2 ANQGSEA. The CDR3 sequence is 16 residues long. Trimming at V came to 1 base and at J to 2 bases, leaving 8 bases not matched to a gene. CDR3: CSVEGLDRVPTDTQYF. The CDR3 coding sequence is TGCAGCGTTGAAGGGCTGGACAGGGTTCCCACAGATACGCAGTATTTT.

This sequence joins TRBV6-5 and TRBJ2-5; 11 bases are a match to TRBD1. V shed 5 bases, J shed 5 bases, and the junction held 7 bases outside the gene matches. CDR1 is MNHEY, CDR2 SVGAGI, per germline. The CDR3 sequence is 15 residues long. The CDR3 DNA reads as TGTGCCAGCAGTGGCGGACAGGGGGCTTTGGAGACCCAGTACTTC. It is translated as CASSGGQGALETQYF.

The gene calls are TRBV5-4 and TRBJ2-5, with D possibly matching TRBD1 (6 bases). The germline V and J ends were trimmed by 5 bases and 5 bases, with 16 bases remaining between them. The CDR3 contains 14 residues. The germline V gene has CDR1 SGHNT and CDR2 YYREEE (reference sequence). The CDR3 DNA reads TGTGCCAGCAGAATGGACAGCCGGGCGGAGACCCAGTACTTC. Translating gives CASRMDSRAETQYF.

The chain recombines TRBV29-1 with TRBJ1-2; D might be TRBD1 (5 bases). This CDR3 has 12 amino acids. Trimming left V 4 bases short and J 2 bases short, with 8 bases between. Germline CDR1 is SQVTM and CDR2 is ANQGSEA. Written as DNA, the CDR3 is TGCAGCGTTGGAGGGGCAAACTATGGCTACACCTTC. This gives the protein CSVGGANYGYTF.

This clone was counted a single time. This chain uses TRBV5-4 with TRBJ2-7; no firm D call. The CDR3 extends over 11 amino acids. Looked up from germline, CDR1 is SGHNT and CDR2 is YYREEE (reference sequence). Between the trimmed V and J ends, which lost 0 bases and 6 bases, there was a span of 4 bases. The CDR3, as DNA: TGTGCCAGCAGCTTGGGGGGCGAGCAGTACTTC. Protein sequence: CASSLGGEQYF.

This clone was seen once. The chain employs TRBV23-1 and TRBJ2-7; 10 bases are a match to TRBD2. TRBV23-1 qualifies as an ORF whose function is uncertain. V dropped 5 bases and J dropped 5; count of bases not matched to a gene: 9. This CDR3 is 15 amino acids long. As DNA, the CDR3 is TGCGCCAGCAGTAAACAGCGGGAGGGCCATCACGAGCAGTACTTC. Residues: CASSKQREGHHEQYF.

The chain links TRBV2 to TRBJ2-4; D might be TRBD1 or TRBD2, each matching 5 bases. Germline lookup yields CDR1 SNHLY and CDR2 FYNNEI. The V end lost 3 bases, the J end lost 8 bases, and 8 bases lay between the germline ends. This CDR3 region has 12 residues. This chain's CDR3 is CASSDRDHIQYF. In DNA, the CDR3 is TGTGCCAGCAGTGATCGGGACCACATTCAGTACTTC.

The genes are TRBV20-1 and TRBJ2-7; D gene uncertain. Germline loops: CDR1 DFQATT, CDR2 SNEGSKA (reference sequence). The CDR3 is 11 residues long. V was cut by 1 base and J by 5 bases, with 6 bases left in between. CDR3 loop: CSARGQDEQYF. CDR3 nucleotides: TGCAGTGCTAGAGGTCAGGACGAGCAGTACTTC.

V gene TRBV4-3 combines with J gene TRBJ2-7, with D possibly matching TRBD2 (6 bases). The CDR3 length is 14 residues. Germline V lookup: CDR1 LGHNA, CDR2 YSLEER. The V end was cut by 0 bases, the J end by 4 bases, with 10 bases between. The DNA of the CDR3 is TGCGCCAGCAGCCAAGAGTCCCGGGGGTACGAGCAGTACTTC. Its translation is CASSQESRGYEQYF.

This clone was counted a single time. The V call is TRBV6-1, the J call TRBJ2-1; 9 nucleotides align to TRBD2. The CDR3 has 19 residues. V gave up 6 bases and J gave up 1 base; unmatched junction bases: 16. Germline values: CDR1 MNHNS, CDR2 SASEGT. The CDR3 loop reads CASSEKGGLAPSSYNEQFF. The CDR3 DNA sequence: TGTGCCAGCAGCGAAAAGGGGGGACTAGCACCTTCTTCCTACAATGAGCAGTTCTTC.

In this sample, this clone turned up once. V usage is TRBV6-1 and J usage is TRBJ1-1; 8 bases are a match to TRBD1. CDR3 length equals 15 residues. Germline V gives CDR1 MNHNS, CDR2 SASEGT. The ends lost 6 bases at V and 0 bases at J; junction bases unmatched: 6. CDR3 residues: CASSDRGRVNTEAFF. DNA of the CDR3: TGTGCCAGCAGCGACAGGGGCCGGGTGAACACTGAAGCTTTCTTT.

This chain's CDR3 is CASSRTRSYEQYF. CDR3 nucleotide sequence: TGTGCCAGCAGCCGCACTAGGTCCTACGAGCAGTACTTC. The chain is built from TRBV7-2 and TRBJ2-7, with a weak D call TRBD2 (5 bases). The ends were cut back, 5 bases at V and 1 base at J, with 9 bases in the middle. Germline V CDR1 and CDR2: SGHTA, FQGNSA. The CDR3 loop spans 13 amino acids.

The chain carries TRBV7-6 and TRBJ2-5, with D unclear. V dropped 5 bases and J dropped 5 bases, with 15 bases sitting between them. This CDR3 is built from 14 residues. CDR1 SGHVS and CDR2 FNYEAQ come from the germline V gene. CDR3 amino acids: CASSTGWARETQYF. DNA for the CDR3: TGTGCCAGCAGCACTGGGTGGGCCCGCGAGACCCAGTACTTC.

The rearrangement joins TRBV18 to TRBJ2-1; D perhaps matches TRBD1 (6 bases). The CDR3 consists of 16 residues. CDR1 KGHSH and CDR2 LQKENI come from the germline V gene. Between the trimmed V and J ends, which lost 2 bases and 1 base, there was a span of 12 bases. The CDR3 protein is CASSPGGSPSYNEQFF. The CDR3 nucleotides read TGTGCCAGCTCACCAGGGGGCAGCCCGTCCTACAATGAGCAGTTCTTC.

This clone was observed a few times. This chain joins TRBV19 and TRBJ1-2; 10 bases agree with TRBD1. Trimming removed 10 bases from V and 2 bases from J; junction bases left unmatched: 4. The CDR3 runs to 13 residues. Germline V gives CDR1 LNHDA, CDR2 SQIVND (reference sequence). The CDR3 sequence is CANTGQGNYGYTF. The CDR3, as DNA: TGTGCCAACACGGGACAGGGGAACTATGGCTACACCTTC. The whole variable domain, filled in from reference TRBV19 and TRBJ1-2, reads DGGITQSPKYLFRKEGQNVTLSCEQNLNHDAMYWYRQDPGQGLRLIYYSQIVNDFQKGDIAEGYSVSREKKESFPLTVTSAQKNPTAFYLCANTGQGNYGYTFGSGTRLTVV.

The J gene is TRBJ2-1, the V gene TRBV9; 9 positions agree with TRBD1. Germline assignment: CDR1 SGDLS and CDR2 YYNGEE. The CDR3 totals 14 residues. The trim removed 4 bases at V and 7 bases at J, leaving 6 bases unmatched. As DNA, the CDR3 is TGTGCCAGCAGCCCCCGGGACAGGGTGAATGAGCAGTTCTTC. It codes for CASSPRDRVNEQFF.

V is TRBV5-1 and J is TRBJ2-1; 7 nucleotides line up with TRBD2. The CDR3 loop spans 16 amino acids. Germline lookup yields CDR1 SGHRS and CDR2 YFSETQ. V trimming: 1 base; J trimming: 0 bases; junction bases outside the gene matches: 4. The CDR3, as DNA: TGCGCCAGCAGCTTGCGCGGGGGAAGCTCCTACAATGAGCAGTTCTTC. It encodes CASSLRGGSSYNEQFF.

Only a few counts were recorded for this clone. The chain has TRBV11-2 and TRBJ2-1; TRBD2 matches 7 bases. This CDR3 comprises 15 residues. Germline V gives CDR1 SGHAT, CDR2 FQNNGV. V lost 2 bases to trimming and J lost 2 bases; unmatched junction nucleotides: 3. This chain's CDR3 is CASSLNLAAYNEQFF. In nucleotides, the CDR3 is TGTGCCAGCAGCTTAAATCTAGCGGCCTACAATGAGCAGTTCTTC.

The chain recombines TRBV5-4 with TRBJ2-3, with D perhaps matching TRBD2 (6 bases). V shed 0 bases and J shed 1 base, with 18 bases lying between them. CDR1 SGHNT and CDR2 YYREEE come from the germline V gene (reference sequence). CDR3 length: 18 residues. In nucleotides, the CDR3 is TGTGCCAGCAGCTTGGAACCGGCGGGGCGGGTGGGCACAGATACGCAGTATTTT. This encodes CASSLEPAGRVGTDTQYF.

This clone has only one observation. The V and J genes are TRBV18 and TRBJ2-2; 7 bases align to TRBD1. V lost 2 bases and J lost 1; bases outside the gene matches: 7. This CDR3 has 17 residues. Germline assignment: CDR1 KGHSH and CDR2 LQKENI. The CDR3 protein is CASSPLGTARNTGELFF. CDR3 nucleotide sequence: TGTGCCAGCTCACCATTAGGGACAGCGAGGAACACCGGGGAGCTGTTTTTT. Variable domain in full (rest from reference TRBV18 and TRBJ2-2): NAGVMQNPRHLVRRRGQEARLRCSPMKGHSHVYWYRQLPEEGLKFMVYLQKENIIDESGMPKERFSAEFPKEGPSILRIQQVVRGDSAAYFCASSPLGTARNTGELFFGEGSRLTVL.

The CDR3 sequence: CASSLYRNQPQHF. Written as DNA, the CDR3 is TGTGCCAGCAGTTTATACAGGAATCAGCCCCAGCATTTT. The genes are TRBV27 and TRBJ1-5, with TRBD1 as a possible D gene (5 bases). Germline CDR1 is MNHEY and CDR2 is SMNVEV (reference sequence). V was clipped by 1 base and J by 4 bases, with 5 bases between them. The CDR3 has 13 residues.

This clone has a handful of counts. The CDR3 here is CASSYSPGQTEAFF. CDR3 nucleotides: TGTGCCAGCAGTTACTCGCCGGGACAGACTGAAGCTTTCTTT. The chain uses TRBV6-6 and TRBJ1-1; 7 bases align to TRBD1. CDR3 length: 14 residues. V gave up 0 bases and J gave up 5 bases; unmatched junction bases: 3. Germline V gene data show CDR1 as MNHNY and CDR2 as SVGAGI (reference sequence).

This rearrangement joins TRBV7-6 to TRBJ1-1; D ambiguous. The germline V and J ends were trimmed by 3 bases and 1 base, with 12 bases remaining between them. Germline CDR1 and CDR2: SGHVS and FNYEAQ. The CDR3 covers 15 residues. The CDR3 DNA is TGTGCCAGCAGCTTTTTTAGGGTCCCGAACACTGAAGCTTTCTTT. Protein: CASSFFRVPNTEAFF.

This chain uses TRBV4-3 with TRBJ2-5; D not resolved. CDR3 length equals 13 residues. V lost 1 base, J lost 2 bases, and 5 bases lay in between. Per the germline V gene, CDR1 is LGHNA and CDR2 is YSLEER. CDR3 nucleotide sequence: TGCGCCAGCAGCCAAGGACTGCAAGAGACCCAGTACTTC. Translating it yields CASSQGLQETQYF.

The chain employs TRBV19 and TRBJ1-2, with D possibly matching TRBD1 (5 bases). The CDR3 is 13 residues long. The ends were cut back, 3 bases at V and 4 bases at J, with 9 bases in the middle. Germline CDR1 is LNHDA and CDR2 is SQIVND (reference sequence). CDR3 DNA: TGTGCCAGTAGTATGGACACCGGCTATGGCTACACCTTC. It yields the protein CASSMDTGYGYTF.

V gene TRBV28 combines with J gene TRBJ2-1; D might be TRBD1 (5 bases). The V end lost 7 bases, the J end lost 3 bases, and 7 bases lay between the germline ends. Germline V CDR1 and CDR2: MDHEN, SYDVKM. The CDR3 consists of 12 residues. In nucleotides, the CDR3 is TGTGCCAGCATTGACAGCTACAATGAGCAGTTCTTC. This sequence encodes CASIDSYNEQFF.

J is TRBJ2-2 and V is TRBV4-3; D unclear. CDR1 is LGHNA, CDR2 YSLEER, per germline. The CDR3 spans 16 residues. The germline V and J ends were trimmed by 0 bases and 0 bases, with 8 bases remaining between them. The CDR3 here is CASSQDRAANTGELFF. Here the CDR3 DNA reads TGCGCCAGCAGCCAAGATAGGGCGGCGAACACCGGGGAGCTGTTTTTT.

J is TRBJ2-5 and V is TRBV30; TRBD2 matches at 7 bases. After removal of 1 base from V and 4 bases from J, the junction contained 6 bases not matched to a gene. The V gene's germline CDR1 is GTSNPN and CDR2 SVGIG (reference sequence). This CDR3 contains 14 residues. The CDR3 reads CAWSAHWGGETQYF. The CDR3 DNA reads TGTGCCTGGAGTGCTCATTGGGGGGGAGAGACCCAGTACTTC. Looking up the rest from reference TRBV30 and TRBJ2-5 gives the full variable domain: SQTIHQWPATLVQPVGSPLSLECTVEGTSNPNLYWYRQAAGRGLQLLFYSVGIGQISSEVPQNLSASRPQDRQFILSSKKLLLSDSGFYLCAWSAHWGGETQYFGPGTRLLVL.